This T cell receptor (beta chain) was identified in a study of blood T cell repertoires in COVID-19. Study as a whole: Researchers got acute and convalescent COVID-19 samples from the United States, Italy and Spain. PBMCs, B-cell-depleted T cells, or T cells provided the cDNA or gDNA that made up the material.

Original analysis: Cell counts per sample came from amplifying reference gene primers. Method: immunoSEQ multiplex PCR; TCRdb's copy keeps in-frame clones and lacks some. V, J and clone size are taken as reported in that table, and D and trimming were inferred from the DNA itself. The data contain about 12,000 clones, approximately 91% of them singletons. Trimming pared 5 bases from V and 8 bases from J, leaving 18 bases between. Germline assignment: CDR1 MNHEY and CDR2 SVGAGI. CDR3 length equals 14 residues. This chain connects TRBV6-5 to TRBJ1-2, with a tentative D call TRBD1 (6 bases). Material for sequencing was peripheral blood. This TCR was sampled from a woman in her 70s with active COVID-19. CDR3 coding DNA: TGTGCCAGCAGTACTAAGACAGGCCCGGGGGGCTACACCTTC. It yields the protein CASSTKTGPGGYTF.